There are many counts of the clone carrying this T cell receptor beta chain. As yet, its antigen is unknown. Time point given: blood at routine non-recurrence follow-up after resection. Unsorted whole RNA samples from tumor, nontumor lung or frozen PBMC were sequenced. The sample originates from a study of spatial heterogeneity in lung cancer. About the research overall: Follow-up PBMC specimens underwent sequencing when available; their median timing was around 24 months after resection. Each time, sequencing found more beta-chain sequences than alpha-chain sequences. General observations from the study: Ubiquitous expanded tumor TCRs were observed in blood more at resection than follow-up.

TCRdb re-called the 5' RACE reads through MiXCR, storing one row per CDR3 protein. The sample records 55,000 to 75,000 distinct CDR3 sequences, nearly 9% being singletons. The CDR3 runs to 12 residues. Germline lookup yields CDR1 SQVTM and CDR2 ANQGSEA. Between the trimmed V and J ends, which lost 7 bases and 4 bases, there was a span of 13 bases. This rearrangement joins TRBV29-1 to TRBJ2-5; D may be TRBD2 (6 bases). This TCR came from a female donor with early-stage non-small cell lung cancer. The sequenced sample was PBMCs, obtained at follow-up. The CDR3 loop reads CSAGLDRETQYF. The CDR3 nucleotides are TGCAGCGCGGGACTTGACCGAGAGACCCAGTACTTC.